This is a list of T cell receptor beta chains from one sample in a study of blood T cell repertoires in COVID-19. Clones were sequenced by immunoSEQ multiplex PCR, and TCRdb holds only the in-frame ones, with some missing. The sample includes roughly 60,000 clones, roughly 85% of them seen just once. Sequenced input: peripheral blood. Receptor source: a man aged 40-49 years with acute or convalescent COVID-19. CDR3s include the opening cysteine and the closing phenylalanine or tryptophan. D genes are given only for firm matches. Clone size is stated in some rows and not others, as once, few, many or a class when expanded.

j_gene | len | abundance | d_gene | v_gene | CDR3aa | CDR3nt
TRBJ2-3 | 18 | . | TRBD2 | TRBV12-5 | CASGPPFGRGGGTDTQYF | TGTGCTAGTGGTCCGCCGTTCGGGCGGGGGGGAGGTACAGATACGCAGTATTTT
TRBJ2-7 | 13 | once | . | TRBV3-1/TRBV3-2 | CASSQASGYEQYF | TGTGCCAGCAGCCAGGCTTCTGGCTACGAGCAGTACTTC
TRBJ1-6 | 14 | . | TRBD1 | TRBV19 | CASRVGQGNSPLHF | TGTGCCAGTAGGGTGGGACAGGGAAATTCACCCCTCCACTTT
TRBJ1-2 | 16 | . | . | TRBV7-9 | CASSAAAGEGHYGYTF | TGTGCCAGCAGCGCCGCCGCCGGGGAGGGACACTATGGCTACACCTTC
TRBJ2-2 | 18 | . | TRBD1 | TRBV29-1 | CSVEDPRRAGGATGELFF | TGCAGCGTTGAAGACCCGCGTCGGGCAGGGGGCGCGACCGGGGAGCTGTTTTTT
TRBJ2-2 | 12 | . | . | TRBV28 | CASTGGTGELFF | TGTGCCAGCACAGGAGGCACCGGGGAGCTGTTTTTT
TRBJ1-1 | 15 | . | . | TRBV4-2 | CASSLGGGPDTEAFF | TGTGCCAGCAGCCTCGGGGGGGGGCCCGACACTGAAGCTTTCTTT
TRBJ2-3 | 19 | once | TRBD2 | TRBV27 | CASSLSSPCERGAFDTQYF | TGTGCCAGCAGTTTATCATCCCCCTGCGAGCGGGGGGCATTTGATACGCAGTATTTT
TRBJ1-5 | 15 | . | . | TRBV3-1/TRBV3-2 | CASSLEMGAGQPQHF | TGTGCCAGCAGCCTCGAAATGGGGGCGGGCCAGCCCCAGCATTTT
TRBJ2-7 | 16 | . | TRBD2 | TRBV4-1 | CASSQDWGTRANEQYF | TGCGCCAGCAGCCAAGATTGGGGGACTAGGGCGAACGAGCAGTACTTC
TRBJ1-2 | 12 | . | . | TRBV4-1 | CASSQDKRERAF | TGCGCCAGCAGCCAAGATAAGCGGGAGCGCGCCTTC
TRBJ2-5 | 15 | . | TRBD2 | TRBV6-5 | CASTKEVAGQETQYF | TGTGCCAGCACCAAGGAGGTAGCGGGCCAAGAGACCCAGTACTTC
TRBJ2-1 | 14 | . | . | TRBV10-1 | CASSESSQNNEQFF | TGCGCCAGCAGTGAGTCTTCACAGAACAATGAGCAGTTCTTC
TRBJ1-2 | 17 | once | . | TRBV5-6 | CASSFGQSSGRPYGYTF | TGTGCCAGCAGCTTTGGACAGTCCTCAGGCCGTCCCTATGGCTACACCTTC
TRBJ1-5 | 16 | . | . | TRBV28 | CASSGGGQHHNQPQHF | TGTGCCAGCAGTGGTGGGGGACAACATCATAATCAGCCCCAGCATTTT
TRBJ2-7 | 14 | . | . | TRBV3-1/TRBV3-2 | CASSQDFVVLRKYF | TGTGCCAGCAGCCAAGATTTTGTTGTCCTACGCAAGTACTTC
TRBJ2-5 | 15 | . | . | TRBV11-3 | CASSPRIAEKETQYF | TGTGCCAGCAGCCCCCGGATAGCGGAAAAAGAGACCCAGTACTTC
TRBJ1-2 | 13 | few | . | TRBV7-3 | CASSLNQGYGYTF | TGTGCCAGCAGCTTAAACCAGGGCTATGGCTACACCTTC
TRBJ2-5 | 16 | . | . | TRBV11-3 | CASSIDDRTYQETQYF | TGTGCCAGCAGCATAGACGACAGGACCTACCAAGAGACCCAGTACTTC
TRBJ1-4 | 20 | . | . | TRBV5-4 | CASSLRPTTTLVATNEKLFF | TGTGCCAGCAGCTTGCGTCCTACCACGACACTAGTTGCAACTAATGAAAAACTGTTTTTT
TRBJ2-7 | 13 | . | TRBD1 | TRBV7-9 | CASSVRGQGGQYF | TGTGCCAGCAGCGTAAGAGGACAGGGCGGGCAGTACTTC
TRBJ1-2 | 15 | . | . | TRBV1 | CTSSQGVTGLGGYTF | TGCACCAGCAGCCAAGGCGTTACGGGGTTGGGCGGCTACACCTTC
TRBJ1-2 | 15 | . | . | TRBV13 | CASSLDQRVDYGYTF | TGTGCCAGCAGCTTAGATCAGCGAGTGGACTATGGCTACACCTTC
TRBJ2-3 | 14 | . | TRBD2 | TRBV4-1 | CASSHPHGGGTQYF | TGCGCCAGCAGCCACCCCCACGGCGGGGGAACGCAGTATTTT
TRBJ2-5 | 15 | . | TRBD1 | TRBV5-4 | CASSSTQGVSETQYF | TGTGCCAGCAGCTCTACACAGGGGGTCAGTGAGACCCAGTACTTC
TRBJ2-3 | 15 | once | . | TRBV6-5 | CASSQDLSLTDTQYF | TGTGCCAGCAGTCAGGATCTATCCCTCACAGATACGCAGTATTTT
TRBJ1-6 | 15 | . | . | TRBV27 | CASTLDRQLYSPLHF | TGTGCCAGCACCTTGGACAGACAATTATATTCACCCCTCCACTTT
TRBJ1-6 | 17 | . | . | TRBV11-3 | CASSFNVGGRGNSPLHF | TGTGCCAGCAGCTTCAACGTGGGGGGGCGCGGGAATTCACCCCTCCACTTT
TRBJ1-1 | 13 | . | . | TRBV3-1/TRBV3-2 | CASSDRSLTEAFF | TGTGCCAGCAGCGACAGATCGTTGACTGAAGCTTTCTTT
TRBJ2-1 | 14 | . | . | TRBV6-5 | CASRPGRLYNEQFF | TGTGCCAGCAGGCCGGGTCGCCTATACAATGAGCAGTTCTTC
TRBJ1-1 | 13 | . | . | TRBV7-2 | CASSPRGSTEAFF | TGTGCCAGCAGCCCAAGGGGGTCTACTGAAGCTTTCTTT
TRBJ2-2 | 12 | . | . | TRBV6-2/TRBV6-3 | CASSYTTGELFF | TGTGCCAGCAGTTATACTACCGGGGAGCTGTTTTTT
TRBJ1-1 | 15 | . | . | TRBV11-3 | CASSSLGGLSTEAFF | TGTGCCAGCAGCTCCCTCGGGGGTTTGAGCACTGAAGCTTTCTTT
TRBJ1-2 | 15 | . | . | TRBV19 | CASSIGDLGGSLYTF | TGTGCCAGTAGTATTGGGGACTTGGGAGGGTCCCTTTACACCTTC
TRBJ1-6 | 16 | . | . | TRBV25-1 | CASSDVTGTDNSPLHF | TGTGCCAGCAGTGACGTGACAGGCACTGATAATTCACCCCTCCACTTT
TRBJ2-5 | 13 | . | . | TRBV18 | CASSLRGGETQYF | TGTGCCAGCTCCCTCCGGGGAGGAGAGACCCAGTACTTC